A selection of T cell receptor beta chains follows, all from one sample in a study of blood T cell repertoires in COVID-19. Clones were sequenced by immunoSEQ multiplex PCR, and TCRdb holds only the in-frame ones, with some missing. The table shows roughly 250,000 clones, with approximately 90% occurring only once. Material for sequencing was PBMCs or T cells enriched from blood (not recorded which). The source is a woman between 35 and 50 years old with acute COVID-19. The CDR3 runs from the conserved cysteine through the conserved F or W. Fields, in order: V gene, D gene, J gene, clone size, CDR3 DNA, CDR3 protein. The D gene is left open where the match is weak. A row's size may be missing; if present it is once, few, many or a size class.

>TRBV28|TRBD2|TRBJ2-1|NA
TGTGCCAGCATTCTAGCGGGAGACCCCTCCTGCAATGAGCAGTTCTTC
CASILAGDPSCNEQFF
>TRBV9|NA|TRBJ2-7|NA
TGTGCCAGCAGCGTAGGGGTAGGCGGGATCGGGGAGCAGTACTTC
CASSVGVGGIGEQYF
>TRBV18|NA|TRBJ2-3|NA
TGTGCCAGCTCACCAACTGGACAGTCGAGCACAGATACGCAGTATTTT
CASSPTGQSSTDTQYF
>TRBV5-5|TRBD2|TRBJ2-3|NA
TGTGCCAGCAGCCCAACTAGCGTCTCTAGCACAGATACGCAGTATTTT
CASSPTSVSSTDTQYF
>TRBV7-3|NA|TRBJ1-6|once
TGTGCCAGCAGCCGGAGTTATAATTCACCCCTCCACTTT
CASSRSYNSPLHF
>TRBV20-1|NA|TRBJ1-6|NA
TGCAGTGCTAGTCCCGACAGGCGGGTAGGGGATTCACCCCTCCACTTT
CSASPDRRVGDSPLHF
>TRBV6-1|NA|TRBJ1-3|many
TGTGCCAGCAGTGAAACGGGTTCTGGAAACACCATATATTTT
CASSETGSGNTIYF
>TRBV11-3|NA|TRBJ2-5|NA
TGTGCCAGCAGCTTAGGACTGGCCCGTTTTGAGACCCAGTACTTC
CASSLGLARFETQYF
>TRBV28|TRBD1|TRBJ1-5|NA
TGTGCCAGCAGTCTGTATACAGGGGGCAGGCAGCCCCAGCATTTT
CASSLYTGGRQPQHF
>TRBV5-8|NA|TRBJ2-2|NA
TGTGCCAGCAGCTTGTGGGCGTCGGGGGAGCTGTTTTTT
CASSLWASGELFF
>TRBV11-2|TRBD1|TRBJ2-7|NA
TGTGCCAGCAGCTTAGATTTCTCAGGGACAGCCCCGGCGGCGTACTTC
CASSLDFSGTAPAAYF
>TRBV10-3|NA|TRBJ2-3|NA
TGTGCCATCAGTGAGCTCCGGACTAGCACAGATACGCAGTATTTT
CAISELRTSTDTQYF
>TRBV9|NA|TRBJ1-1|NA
TGTGCCAGCAGCGTACAGGGTCAGAACACTGAAGCTTTCTTT
CASSVQGQNTEAFF
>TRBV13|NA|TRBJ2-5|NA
TGTGCCAGCAGCCAAGTACGACAGGCCCAAGAGACCCAGTACTTC
CASSQVRQAQETQYF
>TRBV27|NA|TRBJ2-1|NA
TGTGCCAGCAGTTATGACTACACAAGCTCCTACAATGAGCAGTTCTTC
CASSYDYTSSYNEQFF
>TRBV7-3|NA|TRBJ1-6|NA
TGTGCCAGCAGCGCTACAGGGCGCAGCAATTCACCCCTCCACTTT
CASSATGRSNSPLHF
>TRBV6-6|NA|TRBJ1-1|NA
TGTGCCAGCATCTCCGGGGTCATGAACACTGAAGCTTTCTTT
CASISGVMNTEAFF
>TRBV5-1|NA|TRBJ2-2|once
TGCGCCAGCAGCTCCCAGGGAAGGATCGGGGAGCTGTTTTTT
CASSSQGRIGELFF
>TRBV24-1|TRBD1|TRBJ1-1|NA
TGTGCCACCAGTGATCCACAGGGGGGTGGGACTGAAGCTTTCTTT
CATSDPQGGGTEAFF
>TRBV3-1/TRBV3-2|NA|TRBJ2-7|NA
TGTGCCAGCAGCCCTCGGGAGCAGAGCCTCTCCTACGAGCAGTACTTC
CASSPREQSLSYEQYF
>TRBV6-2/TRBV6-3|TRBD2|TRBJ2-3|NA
TGTGCCAGCAGTGCTAGCGGGGCCAATACGCAGTATTTT
CASSASGANTQYF
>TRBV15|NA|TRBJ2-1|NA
TGTGCCACCAGCAGAGACACGAGCTCCTACAATGAGCAGTTCTTC
CATSRDTSSYNEQFF
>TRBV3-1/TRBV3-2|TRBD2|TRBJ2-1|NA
TGTGCCAGCAGCCAGAGCGGGACCGACTACAATGAGCAGTTCTTC
CASSQSGTDYNEQFF
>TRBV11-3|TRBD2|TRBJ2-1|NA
TGTGCCAGCGGGACTAGCGGGGGACGCTCCTACAATGAGCAGTTCTTC
CASGTSGGRSYNEQFF
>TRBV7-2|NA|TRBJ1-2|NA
TGTGCCAGCAGATCACCCCGGGACTCGAACCCCTATGGCTACACCTTC
CASRSPRDSNPYGYTF
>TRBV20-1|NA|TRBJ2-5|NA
TGCAGTGCTAGTGGTTTTAGCTTGCAGGAGACCCAGTACTTC
CSASGFSLQETQYF
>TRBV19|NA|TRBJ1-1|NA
TGTGCCAGTAGTCCGGGCTCCGGACAGCTGAACACTGAAGCTTTCTTT
CASSPGSGQLNTEAFF